The clone carrying this T cell receptor beta chain was seen repeatedly, ten times or more. As yet, its antigen is unknown. The data were obtained in a study of T cells after yellow fever vaccination. The study, taken as a whole, reports: Booster sampling recovered most clones from primary vaccination (96% CD4, approximately 88% CD8).

The CDR3 length is 14 residues. The V end was cut by 10 bases, the J end by 0 bases, with 10 bases between. In germline, CDR1 is SGHTA, CDR2 FQGNSA. 5'RACE template switching added a universal primer site and UMIs to TCR cDNA. Each CDR3 protein is one row after TCRdb ran MiXCR on the 5' RACE reads. The table records about 340,000 distinct CDR3 sequences, roughly an eighth of them present only once. The J gene is TRBJ2-6, the V gene TRBV7-2; no reliable D call. The sequence derives from a man aged 18 to 30 who received the YFV17D yellow fever vaccine. The sample in question was CD4+ T cells sorted from PBMCs, obtained 15 days after the yellow fever booster vaccination. As DNA, the CDR3 is TGTGCCATTGCTGGCGGCTCTGGGGCCAACGTCCTGACTTTC. Its translation is CAIAGGSGANVLTF.